These 13 T cell receptor beta chains originate from one sample sequenced in a study of T-cell reconstitution after alpha-beta-depleted transplantation in children. Library preparation (for TCRbeta) was performed with unique molecular identifiers. Via MiXCR, TCRdb re-called the PCR reads, giving one row per CDR3 protein. The data show about 610,000 distinct CDR3 sequences, over 9.5% seen once. The sequences come from PBMCs from the stem cell graft donor, collected from the stem cell graft. All receptors derive from a human donor who donated a stem cell graft to a child with acute myeloid leukemia.

This clonotype was found many times. The chain couples TRBV10-1 to TRBJ2-1; D is unresolved. Deletions cut 2 bases from V and 0 bases from J, with 11 bases between. This CDR3 region has 16 residues. The germline V gene has CDR1 WNHNN and CDR2 SYGVQD (reference sequence). CDR3 DNA sequence: TGCGCCAGCAGTGAGGTCGCTCTTAGCTCCTACAATGAGCAGTTCTTC. It encodes CASSEVALSSYNEQFF.

This clonotype was recorded a few times. The J gene is TRBJ1-1, the V gene TRBV12-3 or TRBV12-4, with D perhaps TRBD1 (5 bases). The CDR3 has 13 residues. Trimming took 9 bases from V and 0 from J, leaving 11 bases between them. The CDR3 nucleotides are TGTGCCAGATCCGGACATCTGAACACTGAAGCTTTCTTT. Residues: CARSGHLNTEAFF.

The chain is built from TRBV4-3 and TRBJ2-3; 12 bases match TRBD2. The length of the CDR3 is 15 residues. The germline gives CDR1 LGHNA, CDR2 YSLEER. Losses at the gene ends were 4 bases for V and 3 bases for J; bases not matched to a gene: 2. In nucleotides, the CDR3 is TGCGCCAGCAGCCCTAGCGGGAGGGCAACAGATACGCAGTATTTT. It translates to CASSPSGRATDTQYF.

Many counts were recorded for this clonotype. The gene calls are TRBV28 and TRBJ2-1; D gene uncertain. The CDR3 totals 12 residues. Per germline, CDR1 MDHEN and CDR2 SYDVKM. Trimming shortened V by 3 bases and J by 5 bases, and 5 bases separated the two germline ends. The CDR3 region has the DNA TGTGCCAGCAGTTTTAAGGACAATGAGCAGTTCTTC. Its protein is CASSFKDNEQFF.

The sample holds a few counts of this clonotype. The rearrangement joins TRBV5-1 to TRBJ2-5; 7 nucleotides line up with TRBD2. Trimming took 6 bases from V and 0 from J; bases not matched to a gene: 11. Looked up from germline, CDR1 is SGHRS and CDR2 is YFSETQ. The length of the CDR3 is 16 residues. CDR3 protein: CASTLDRTRNQETQYF. DNA for the CDR3: TGCGCCAGCACCCTCGATCGGACTAGAAACCAAGAGACCCAGTACTTC.

This clonotype appeared many times. The rearrangement joins TRBV27 to TRBJ2-1, with D uncertain. The germline V gene has CDR1 MNHEY and CDR2 SMNVEV (reference sequence). Trimming stripped 8 bases from V and 0 bases from J, with 26 bases between. This CDR3 has 19 amino acids. This CDR3 is CASGPSSRRAYNSYNEQFF. DNA for the CDR3: TGTGCCAGCGGCCCGAGTTCTCGGAGAGCCTATAACTCCTACAATGAGCAGTTCTTC.

This clonotype occurred a few times. This chain uses TRBV7-3 with TRBJ2-2, with TRBD2 identical over 10 bases. The ends lost 11 bases at V and 4 bases at J; junction bases unmatched: 10. The CDR3 has 15 residues. In germline, CDR1 is SGHTA, CDR2 FQGTGA. The CDR3 DNA is TGTGCCTCCAACTCCCTAGCGGGAGCCACCGGGGAGCTGTTTTTT. This sequence encodes CASNSLAGATGELFF. The entire variable domain, with the rest obtained from reference TRBV7-3 and TRBJ2-2, is as follows: GAGVSQTPSNKVTEKGKYVELRCDPISGHTALYWYRQSLGQGPEFLIYFQGTGAADDSGLPNDRFFAVRPEGSVSTLKIQRTERGDSAVYLCASNSLAGATGELFFGEGSRLTVL.

The rearrangement links TRBV7-2 to TRBJ1-5; weak D call: TRBD1 (5 bases). The CDR3 is made up of 15 amino acids. V gave up 1 base and J gave up 1 base, with 8 bases separating them. Germline V gives CDR1 SGHTA, CDR2 FQGNSA. Written as DNA, the CDR3 is TGTGCCAGCAGCTTAGTCAGGGCAAGCAATCAGCCCCAGCATTTT. Protein: CASSLVRASNQPQHF.

In this sample, this clonotype turned up a few times. The rearrangement joins TRBV15 to TRBJ2-5, with 14 bases fitting TRBD2. Germline CDR1 is LNHNV and CDR2 is YYDKDF (reference sequence). The CDR3 has 15 residues. The ends lost 5 bases at V and 5 bases at J; junction bases unmatched: 4. CDR3 nucleotides: TGTGCCACCAGCGGACGACTAGCGGGGGGGGAGACCCAGTACTTC. This encodes CATSGRLAGGETQYF.

The chain is built from TRBV28 and TRBJ1-4; unclear D gene. CDR3 length: 14 amino acids. Trimming shortened V by 8 bases and J by 6 bases, and 16 bases separated the two germline ends. Germline V gene sequence: CDR1 MDHEN, CDR2 SYDVKM. In nucleotides, the CDR3 is TGTGCCAGCCTCGGAGACGCGGTGGATGAAAAACTGTTTTTT. Translated, it gives CASLGDAVDEKLFF.

This clonotype was seen many times. V and J are TRBV6-1 and TRBJ2-7; 8 bases are shared with TRBD2. The CDR3 totals 15 residues. CDR1 MNHNS and CDR2 SASEGT come from the germline V gene. J was trimmed by 6 bases and V by 6 bases; bases with no gene match: 13. In nucleotides, the CDR3 is TGTGCCAGCAGCTCCGGCAGCGGGAGCTTCGGCGAGCAGTACTTC. As protein: CASSSGSGSFGEQYF.

There are a few counts of this clonotype. CDR3 sequence reads: CSARDRLAGALSYEQYF. The CDR3 DNA is TGCAGTGCTAGAGATCGCCTAGCGGGAGCCCTCTCCTACGAGCAGTACTTC. V gene TRBV20-1 combines with J gene TRBJ2-7; 10 nucleotides line up with TRBD2. V lost 0 bases to trimming and J lost 0 bases; unmatched junction nucleotides: 8. CDR1 and CDR2 from the germline V gene are DFQATT and SNEGSKA (reference sequence). The CDR3 has 17 amino acids.

CDR3 nucleotide sequence: TGTGCCACCAGCAGAGATGGGGCAACGGACGAGCAGTACTTC. Translating gives CATSRDGATDEQYF. The J gene is TRBJ2-7, the V gene TRBV15; TRBD1 is a possible D gene (5 bases). Trimming removed 0 bases from V and 5 bases from J, with 11 bases in between. In germline, CDR1 is LNHNV, CDR2 YYDKDF (reference sequence). This CDR3 is 14 amino acids long. Based on the CDR3 plus reference TRBV15 and TRBJ2-7, the full variable domain is DAMVIQNPRYQVTQFGKPVTLSCSQTLNHNVMYWYQQKSSQAPKLLFHYYDKDFNNEADTPDNFQSRRPNTSFCFLDIRSPGLGDTAMYLCATSRDGATDEQYFGPGTRLTVT.